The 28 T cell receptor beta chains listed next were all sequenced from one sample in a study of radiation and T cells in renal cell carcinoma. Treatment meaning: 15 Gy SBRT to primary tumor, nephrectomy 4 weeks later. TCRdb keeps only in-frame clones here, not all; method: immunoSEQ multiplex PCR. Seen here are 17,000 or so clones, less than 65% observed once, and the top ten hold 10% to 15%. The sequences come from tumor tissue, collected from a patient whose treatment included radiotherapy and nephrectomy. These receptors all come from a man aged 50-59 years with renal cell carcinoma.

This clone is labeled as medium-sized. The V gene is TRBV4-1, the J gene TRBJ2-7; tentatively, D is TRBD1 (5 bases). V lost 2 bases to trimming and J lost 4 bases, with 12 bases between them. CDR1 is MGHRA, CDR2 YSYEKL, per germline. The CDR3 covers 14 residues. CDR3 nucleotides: TGCGCCAGCAGCCAATTCCAAGGGGCTTACGAGCAGTACTTC. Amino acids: CASSQFQGAYEQYF.

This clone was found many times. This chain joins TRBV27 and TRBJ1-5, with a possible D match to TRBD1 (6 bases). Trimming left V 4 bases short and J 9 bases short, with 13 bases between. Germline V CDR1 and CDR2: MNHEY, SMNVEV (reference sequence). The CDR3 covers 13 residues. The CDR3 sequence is CASSWGALGPQHF. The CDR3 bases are TGTGCCAGCAGTTGGGGGGCGTTAGGGCCCCAGCATTTT.

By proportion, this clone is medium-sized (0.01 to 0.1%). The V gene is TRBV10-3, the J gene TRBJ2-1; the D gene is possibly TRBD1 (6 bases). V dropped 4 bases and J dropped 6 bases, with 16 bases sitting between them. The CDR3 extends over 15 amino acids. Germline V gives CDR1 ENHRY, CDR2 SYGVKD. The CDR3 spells CAISVSGVNFNEQFF. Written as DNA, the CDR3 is TGTGCCATCAGTGTTTCAGGGGTCAACTTCAATGAGCAGTTCTTC.

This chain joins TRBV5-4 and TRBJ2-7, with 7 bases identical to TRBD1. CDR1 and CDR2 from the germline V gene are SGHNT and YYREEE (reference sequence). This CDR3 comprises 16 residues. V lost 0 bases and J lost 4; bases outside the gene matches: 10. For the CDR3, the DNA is TGTGCCAGCAGCTTGGATCCGGGACAGCCAGTATACGAGCAGTACTTC. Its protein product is CASSLDPGQPVYEQYF.

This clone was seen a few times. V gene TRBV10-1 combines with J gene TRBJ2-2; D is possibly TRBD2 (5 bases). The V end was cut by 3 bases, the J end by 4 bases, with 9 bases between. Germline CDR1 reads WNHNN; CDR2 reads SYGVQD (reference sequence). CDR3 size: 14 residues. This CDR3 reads CASSERRTTGELFF. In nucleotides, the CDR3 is TGCGCCAGCAGTGAACGGAGGACCACCGGGGAGCTGTTTTTT.

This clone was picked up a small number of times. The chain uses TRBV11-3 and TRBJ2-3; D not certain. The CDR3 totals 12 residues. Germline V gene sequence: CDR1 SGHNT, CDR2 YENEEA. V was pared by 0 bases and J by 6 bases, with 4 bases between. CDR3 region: CASSLDSDTQYF. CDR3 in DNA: TGTGCCAGCAGCTTAGACTCGGATACGCAGTATTTT.

The CDR3: CASSRLGLANNEQFF. The CDR3 nucleotides read TGCGCCAGCAGCCGCCTTGGACTAGCGAACAATGAGCAGTTCTTC. The gene calls are TRBV4-1 and TRBJ2-1, with 9 bases that match TRBD2. The CDR3 covers 15 residues. The germline CDR1 and CDR2 sequences are MGHRA and YSYEKL. V trimming: 4 bases; J trimming: 5 bases; junction bases outside the gene matches: 6.

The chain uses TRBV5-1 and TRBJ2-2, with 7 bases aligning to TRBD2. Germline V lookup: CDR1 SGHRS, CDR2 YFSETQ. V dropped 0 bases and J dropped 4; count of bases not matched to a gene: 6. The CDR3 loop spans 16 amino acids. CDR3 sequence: CASSLDPGGATGELFF. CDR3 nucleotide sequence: TGCGCCAGCAGCTTGGACCCGGGAGGCGCCACCGGGGAGCTGTTTTTT.

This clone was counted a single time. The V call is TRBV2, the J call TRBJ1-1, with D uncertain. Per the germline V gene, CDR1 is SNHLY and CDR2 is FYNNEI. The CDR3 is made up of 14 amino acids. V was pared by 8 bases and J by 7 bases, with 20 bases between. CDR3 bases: TGTGCCAGCCAATTTTCCGGGGAAGTCAGTGAAGCTTTCTTT. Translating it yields CASQFSGEVSEAFF.

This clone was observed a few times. The chain's CDR3 is CASVQGDPRTDTQYF. In DNA form, the CDR3 reads TGCGCCAGCGTCCAGGGGGATCCCCGCACAGATACGCAGTATTTT. This chain uses TRBV5-1 with TRBJ2-3, with 7 bases identical to TRBD1. V was clipped by 7 bases and J by 1 base; unmatched bases: 9. The CDR3 contains 15 residues. CDR1 and CDR2 from the germline V gene are SGHRS and YFSETQ.

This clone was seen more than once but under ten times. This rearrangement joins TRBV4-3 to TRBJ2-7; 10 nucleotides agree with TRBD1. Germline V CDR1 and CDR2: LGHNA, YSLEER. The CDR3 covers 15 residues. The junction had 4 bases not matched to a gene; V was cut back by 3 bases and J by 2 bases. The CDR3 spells CASSQGTGVTYEQYF. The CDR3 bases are TGCGCCAGCAGCCAGGGGACAGGGGTGACCTACGAGCAGTACTTC.

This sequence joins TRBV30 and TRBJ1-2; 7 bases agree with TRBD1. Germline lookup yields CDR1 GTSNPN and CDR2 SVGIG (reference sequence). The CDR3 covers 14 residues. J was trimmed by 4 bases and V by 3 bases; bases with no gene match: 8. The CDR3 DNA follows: TGTGCCTGGAGATTACAGGGGCAAGGCTATGGCTACACCTTC. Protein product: CAWRLQGQGYGYTF.

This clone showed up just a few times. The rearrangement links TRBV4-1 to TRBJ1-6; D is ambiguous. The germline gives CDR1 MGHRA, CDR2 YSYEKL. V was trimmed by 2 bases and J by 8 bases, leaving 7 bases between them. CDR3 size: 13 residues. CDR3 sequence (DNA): TGCGCCAGCAGCCAAAAAGGCGATTCACCCCTCCACTTT. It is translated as CASSQKGDSPLHF.

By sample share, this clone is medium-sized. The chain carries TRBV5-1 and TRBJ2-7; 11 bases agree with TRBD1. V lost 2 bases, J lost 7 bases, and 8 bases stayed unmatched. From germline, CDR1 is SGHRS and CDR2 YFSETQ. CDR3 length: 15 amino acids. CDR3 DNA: TGCGCCAGCAGCTTCGGGGACAGGGGGTTGGAAGAGCAGTACTTC. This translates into CASSFGDRGLEEQYF. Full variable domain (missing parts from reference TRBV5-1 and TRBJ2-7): KAGVTQTPRYLIKTRGQQVTLSCSPISGHRSVSWYQQTPGQGLQFLFEYFSETQRNKGNFPGRFSGRQFSNSRSEMNVSTLELGDSALYLCASSFGDRGLEEQYFGPGTRLTVT.

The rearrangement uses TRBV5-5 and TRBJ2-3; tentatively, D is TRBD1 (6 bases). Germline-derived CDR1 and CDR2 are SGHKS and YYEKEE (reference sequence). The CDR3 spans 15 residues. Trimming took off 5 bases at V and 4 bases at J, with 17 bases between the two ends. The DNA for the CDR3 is TGTGCCAGCAGTCCATACAGGGTTATGGCAGATACGCAGTATTTT. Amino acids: CASSPYRVMADTQYF.

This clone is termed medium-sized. CDR3 sequence: CASSQAPASEYGYTF. The CDR3 DNA reads TGCGCCAGCAGCCAAGCGCCGGCCTCTGAATATGGCTACACCTTC. This chain connects TRBV4-1 to TRBJ1-2; D is undetermined. V lost 1 base and J lost 5, with 14 bases in between. The CDR3 totals 15 residues. The germline V gene has CDR1 MGHRA and CDR2 YSYEKL.

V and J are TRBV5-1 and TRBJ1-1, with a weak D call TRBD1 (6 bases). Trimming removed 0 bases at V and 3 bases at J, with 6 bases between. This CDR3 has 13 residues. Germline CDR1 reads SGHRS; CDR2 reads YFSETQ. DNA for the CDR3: TGCGCCAGCAGCTTGGGACAGGACACTGAAGCTTTCTTT. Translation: CASSLGQDTEAFF. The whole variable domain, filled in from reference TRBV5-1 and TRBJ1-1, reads KAGVTQTPRYLIKTRGQQVTLSCSPISGHRSVSWYQQTPGQGLQFLFEYFSETQRNKGNFPGRFSGRQFSNSRSEMNVSTLELGDSALYLCASSLGQDTEAFFGQGTRLTVV.

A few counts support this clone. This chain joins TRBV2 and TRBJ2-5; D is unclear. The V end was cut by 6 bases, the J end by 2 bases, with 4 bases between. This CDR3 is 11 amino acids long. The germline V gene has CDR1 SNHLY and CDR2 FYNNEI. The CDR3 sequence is CASRAQETQYF. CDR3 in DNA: TGTGCCAGCAGAGCGCAAGAGACCCAGTACTTC.

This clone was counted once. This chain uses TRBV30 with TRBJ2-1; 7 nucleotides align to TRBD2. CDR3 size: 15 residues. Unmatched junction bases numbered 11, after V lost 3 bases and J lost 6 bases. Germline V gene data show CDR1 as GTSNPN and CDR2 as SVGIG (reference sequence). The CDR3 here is CAWRIGRGVGNEQFF. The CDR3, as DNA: TGTGCCTGGAGGATTGGGAGGGGCGTTGGCAATGAGCAGTTCTTC.

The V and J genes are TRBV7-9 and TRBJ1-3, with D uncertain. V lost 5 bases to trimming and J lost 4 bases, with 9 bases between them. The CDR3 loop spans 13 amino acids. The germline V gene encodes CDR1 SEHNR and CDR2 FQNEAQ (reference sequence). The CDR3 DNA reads TGTGCCAGCAGCCTCTTCGAAGGAAACACCATATATTTT. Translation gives CASSLFEGNTIYF.

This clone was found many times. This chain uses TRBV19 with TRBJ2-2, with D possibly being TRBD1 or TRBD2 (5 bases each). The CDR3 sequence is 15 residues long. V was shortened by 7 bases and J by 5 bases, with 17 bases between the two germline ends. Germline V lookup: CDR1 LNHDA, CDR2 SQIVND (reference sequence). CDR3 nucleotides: TGTGCCAGTAATACACTTCAGGGAGTGACCGGGGAGCTGTTTTTT. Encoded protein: CASNTLQGVTGELFF.

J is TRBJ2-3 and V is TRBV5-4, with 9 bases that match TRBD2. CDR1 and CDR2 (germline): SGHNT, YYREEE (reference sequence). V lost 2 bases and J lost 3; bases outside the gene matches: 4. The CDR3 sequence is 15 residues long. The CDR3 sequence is CASSFSGSGTDTQYF. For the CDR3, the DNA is TGTGCCAGCAGCTTTAGCGGGAGTGGGACAGATACGCAGTATTTT.

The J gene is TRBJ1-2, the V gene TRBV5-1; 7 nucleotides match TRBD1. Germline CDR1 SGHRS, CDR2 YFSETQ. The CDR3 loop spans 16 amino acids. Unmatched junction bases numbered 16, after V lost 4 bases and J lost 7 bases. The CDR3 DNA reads TGCGCCAGCAGCCCGGCGGGGCACAGGGGAGGATCTGGCTACACCTTC. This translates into CASSPAGHRGGSGYTF.

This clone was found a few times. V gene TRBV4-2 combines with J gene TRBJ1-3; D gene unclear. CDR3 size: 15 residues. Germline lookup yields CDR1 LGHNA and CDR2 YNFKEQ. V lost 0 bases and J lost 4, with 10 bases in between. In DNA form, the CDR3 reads TGTGCCAGCAGCCAAGACCGATTCGGGGGAAACACCATATATTTT. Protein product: CASSQDRFGGNTIYF.

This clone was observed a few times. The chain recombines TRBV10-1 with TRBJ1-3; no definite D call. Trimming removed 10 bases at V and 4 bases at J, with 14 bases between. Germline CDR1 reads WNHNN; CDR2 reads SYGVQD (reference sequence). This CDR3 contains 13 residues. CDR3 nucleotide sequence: TGCGCCATCAACCCTTCTTTCGGAAACACCATATATTTT. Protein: CAINPSFGNTIYF.

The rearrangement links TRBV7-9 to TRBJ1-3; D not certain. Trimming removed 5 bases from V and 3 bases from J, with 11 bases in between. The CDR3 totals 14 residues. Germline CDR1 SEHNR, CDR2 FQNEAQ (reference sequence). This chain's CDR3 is CASSPQGYGNTIYF. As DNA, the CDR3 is TGTGCCAGCAGCCCCCAAGGGTATGGAAACACCATATATTTT.

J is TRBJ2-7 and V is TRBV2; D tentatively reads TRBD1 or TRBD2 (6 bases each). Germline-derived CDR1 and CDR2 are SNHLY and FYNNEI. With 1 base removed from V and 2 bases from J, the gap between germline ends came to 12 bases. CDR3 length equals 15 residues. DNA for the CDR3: TGTGCCAGCAGTGAAGGTCTAGGGGGGACCTACGAGCAGTACTTC. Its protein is CASSEGLGGTYEQYF.

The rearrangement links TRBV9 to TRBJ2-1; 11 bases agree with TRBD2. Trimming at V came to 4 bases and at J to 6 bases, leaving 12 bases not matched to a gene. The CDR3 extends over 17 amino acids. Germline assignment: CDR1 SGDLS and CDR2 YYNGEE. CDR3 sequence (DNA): TGTGCCAGCAGCCGTACAGGACTAGCGGGCGCGCTCAATGAGCAGTTCTTC. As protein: CASSRTGLAGALNEQFF.